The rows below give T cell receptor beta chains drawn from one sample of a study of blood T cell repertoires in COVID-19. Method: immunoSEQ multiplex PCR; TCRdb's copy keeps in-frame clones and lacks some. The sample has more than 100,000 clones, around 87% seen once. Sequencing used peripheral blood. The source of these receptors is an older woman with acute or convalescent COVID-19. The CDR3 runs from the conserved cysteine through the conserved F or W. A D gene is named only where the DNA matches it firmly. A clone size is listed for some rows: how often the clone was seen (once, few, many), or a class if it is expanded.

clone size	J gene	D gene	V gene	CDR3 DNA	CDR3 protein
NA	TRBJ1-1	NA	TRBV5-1	TGCGCCAGCAGCTTGGCCGGGGTCATCGCGAACACTGAAGCTTTCTTT	CASSLAGVIANTEAFF
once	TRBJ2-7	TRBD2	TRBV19	TGTGCCAGTAGCTCAATTCGACTAGCGGGAGCGAGCCCCTACGAGCAGTACTTC	CASSSIRLAGASPYEQYF
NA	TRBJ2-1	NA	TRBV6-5	TGTGCCAGCAGTTACGGCGGAGACTTCTACAATGAGCAGTTCTTC	CASSYGGDFYNEQFF
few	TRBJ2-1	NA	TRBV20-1	TGCAGTGCTAGTCCCTCTCGAGGCGGGTATAATGAGCAGTTCTTC	CSASPSRGGYNEQFF
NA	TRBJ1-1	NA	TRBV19	TGTGCCAGTACTGCCCTGGGAAGGGGGGGAGAAGCTTTCTTT	CASTALGRGGEAFF
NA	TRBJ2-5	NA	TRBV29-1	TGCAGCGGTGACAGAGGAGAGACCCAGTACTTC	CSGDRGETQYF
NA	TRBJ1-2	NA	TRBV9	TGTGCCAGCAGCGATCAATTAGGGGGTCATGGCTACACCTTC	CASSDQLGGHGYTF
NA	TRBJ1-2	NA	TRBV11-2	TGTGCCAGCAGCTTAGGGGGCAGCTCTAACTATGGCTACACCTTC	CASSLGGSSNYGYTF
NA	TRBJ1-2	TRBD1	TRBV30	TGTGCCTGGATTCGGGACAGGGGGCGAGATGGCTACACCTTC	CAWIRDRGRDGYTF
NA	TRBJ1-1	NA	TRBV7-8	TGTGCCAGCAGCCAGGGACTGGCGAACACTGAAGCTTTCTTT	CASSQGLANTEAFF
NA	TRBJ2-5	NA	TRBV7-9	TGTGCCAGCAGCTTAAGCAGGCTCCAAGAGACCCAGTACTTC	CASSLSRLQETQYF
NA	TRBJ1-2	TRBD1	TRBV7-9	TGTGCCAGCAGCCCACAGGGGGCGATCACCGGTAACTATGGCTACACCTTC	CASSPQGAITGNYGYTF
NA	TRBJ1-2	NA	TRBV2	TGTGCCAGCAGTGATGGCGGACTATATGGCTACACCTTC	CASSDGGLYGYTF
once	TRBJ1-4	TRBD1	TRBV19	TGTGCCAGTACCCGGACAGGGGAGGGTGAAAAACTGTTTTTT	CASTRTGEGEKLFF
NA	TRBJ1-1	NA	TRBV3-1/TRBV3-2	TGTGCCAGCAGCCAAGTGAGCCAGAACACTGAAGCTTTCTTT	CASSQVSQNTEAFF
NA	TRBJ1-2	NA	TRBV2	TGTGCCAGCAGTGTACAGGGTATGGGCTACACCTTC	CASSVQGMGYTF
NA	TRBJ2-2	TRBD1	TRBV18	TGTGCCAGCCACGGAAACAGGGGGACCGGGGAGCTGTTTTTT	CASHGNRGTGELFF
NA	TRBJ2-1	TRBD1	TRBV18	TGTGCCAGCTCACCCGGACAGGGGAAGTGGGAGCAGTTCTTC	CASSPGQGKWEQFF
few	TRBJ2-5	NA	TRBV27	TGTGCCAGCAGTTATACCGGGATTGGAGAGACCCAGTACTTC	CASSYTGIGETQYF
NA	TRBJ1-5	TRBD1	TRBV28	TGTGCCAGCAGGCCGGGACAGTTCAATCAGCCCCAGCATTTT	CASRPGQFNQPQHF
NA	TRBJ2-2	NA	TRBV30	TGTGCCTGGACTAGCATGGGACACTACACCGGGGAGCTGTTTTTT	CAWTSMGHYTGELFF
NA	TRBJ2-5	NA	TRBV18	TGTGCCAGCTCCGGACACTCTCAAGAGACCCAGTACTTC	CASSGHSQETQYF
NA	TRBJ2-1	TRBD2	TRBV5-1	TGCGCCAGCGTACCCGGGCTAGCGGGAGGATTTAGCTCCTACAATGAGCAGTTCTTC	CASVPGLAGGFSSYNEQFF
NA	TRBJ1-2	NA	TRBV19	TGTGCCAGTAGTAACGGGGGGCGACGTCATGGCTACACCTTC	CASSNGGRRHGYTF
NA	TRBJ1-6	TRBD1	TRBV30	TGTGCCTGGAGTGTCGGGGACAGAAATTCACCCCTCCACTTT	CAWSVGDRNSPLHF
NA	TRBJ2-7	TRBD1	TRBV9	TGTGCCAGCAGCGTAGGACAGGGGGGCACCTCCTACGAGCAGTACTTC	CASSVGQGGTSYEQYF
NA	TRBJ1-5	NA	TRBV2	TGTGCCAGCAGTGGACCCCGGGGGAGGTTTAGCAATCAGCCCCAGCATTTT	CASSGPRGRFSNQPQHF
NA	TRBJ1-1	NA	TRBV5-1	TGCGCCAGCAGCTCCCAAGGGGTGAACACTGAAGCTTTCTTT	CASSSQGVNTEAFF
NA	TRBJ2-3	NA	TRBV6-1	TGTGCTTCCAGCAGGATCGATGCTAGCACAGATACGCAGTATTTT	CASSRIDASTDTQYF
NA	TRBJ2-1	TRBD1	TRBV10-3	TGTGCCATCAGCGGACAGGGAGCGCGCGGTGAGCAGTTCTTC	CAISGQGARGEQFF